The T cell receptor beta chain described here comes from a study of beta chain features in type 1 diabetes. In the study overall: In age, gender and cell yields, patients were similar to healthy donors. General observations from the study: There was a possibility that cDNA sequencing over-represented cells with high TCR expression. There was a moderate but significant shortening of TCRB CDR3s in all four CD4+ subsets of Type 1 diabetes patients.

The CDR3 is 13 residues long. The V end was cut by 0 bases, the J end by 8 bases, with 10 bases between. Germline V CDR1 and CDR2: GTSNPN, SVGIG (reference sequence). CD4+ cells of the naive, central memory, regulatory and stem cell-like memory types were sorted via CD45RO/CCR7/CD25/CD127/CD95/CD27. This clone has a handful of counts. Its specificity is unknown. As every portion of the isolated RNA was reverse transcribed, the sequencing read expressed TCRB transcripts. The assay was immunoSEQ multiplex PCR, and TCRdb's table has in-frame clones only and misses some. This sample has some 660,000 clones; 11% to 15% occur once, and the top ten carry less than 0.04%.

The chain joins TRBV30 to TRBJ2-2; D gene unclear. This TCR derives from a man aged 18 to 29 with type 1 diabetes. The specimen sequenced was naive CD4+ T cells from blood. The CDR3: CAWSVLVGGELFF. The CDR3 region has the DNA TGTGCCTGGAGTGTACTTGTGGGAGGGGAGCTGTTTTTT.